One and the same sample provided the 16 T cell receptor beta chains below, sequenced in a study of cytomegalovirus exposure and HLA in healthy donors. Both 60 Vbeta primers and 13 Jbeta primers went into the PCR. Produced via immunoSEQ multiplex PCR; TCRdb's table is partial and in-frame only. Among around 50,000 clones listed, about 80% were seen once. The material sequenced was PBMCs. Receptors originate from a man aged 50 or older in good health and CMV-seronegative.

The rearrangement links TRBV11-3 to TRBJ2-2; D possibly corresponds to TRBD2 (6 bases). V was cut by 2 bases and J by 7 bases, with 11 bases left in between. This CDR3 has 14 amino acids. Germline V CDR1 and CDR2: SGHNT, YENEEA. The CDR3 spells CASSLREMGGELFF. DNA for the CDR3: TGTGCCAGCAGCTTACGGGAGATGGGCGGGGAGCTGTTTTTT.

The chain couples TRBV7-3 to TRBJ2-1, with 7 bases lining up with TRBD1. The CDR3 is made up of 14 amino acids. Germline V gives CDR1 SGHTA, CDR2 FQGTGA. J gave up 5 bases and V 5 bases, and 6 bases lay outside the gene matches. The CDR3 reads CASSQQTGNNEQFF. For the CDR3, the DNA is TGTGCCAGCAGCCAACAGACAGGGAACAATGAGCAGTTCTTC. Full variable domain (missing parts from reference TRBV7-3 and TRBJ2-1): GAGVSQTPSNKVTEKGKYVELRCDPISGHTALYWYRQSLGQGPEFLIYFQGTGAADDSGLPNDRFFAVRPEGSVSTLKIQRTERGDSAVYLCASSQQTGNNEQFFGPGTRLTVL.

This chain links TRBV15 with TRBJ1-2; D unresolved. The CDR3 length is 15 residues. V was cut by 0 bases and J by 0 bases, with 8 bases left in between. Germline V CDR1 and CDR2: LNHNV, YYDKDF (reference sequence). CDR3: CATSRDTRTNYGYTF. CDR3 in DNA: TGTGCCACCAGCAGAGATACGAGAACTAACTATGGCTACACCTTC.

The genes are TRBV28 and TRBJ1-2; TRBD1 matches 9 bases. The CDR3 consists of 16 residues. Germline CDR1 is MDHEN and CDR2 is SYDVKM. V was pared by 2 bases and J by 6 bases, with 10 bases of the junction left unmatched. The CDR3 DNA reads as TGTGCCAGCAGTTTAAATGGTGGGACAGGGCACCATGGCTACACCTTC. Translation: CASSLNGGTGHHGYTF.

In DNA, the CDR3 is TGTGCCAGCAGCCCATCTAGTAACACTGAAGCTTTCTTT. Translation: CASSPSSNTEAFF. The chain uses TRBV11-2 and TRBJ1-1; no reliable D call. Germline CDR1 SGHAT, CDR2 FQNNGV. V was pared by 5 bases and J by 2 bases, with 9 bases between. The CDR3 loop spans 13 amino acids.

This chain joins TRBV5-1 and TRBJ1-5; D perhaps matches TRBD1 (6 bases). Germline V gene data show CDR1 as SGHRS and CDR2 as YFSETQ. V lost 1 base and J 3 bases, leaving 14 bases between the germline ends. The CDR3 is 16 residues long. The CDR3, as DNA: TGCGCCAGCAGCTTGTATCCAGGGGCCGTCAATCAGCCCCAGCATTTT. Its translation: CASSLYPGAVNQPQHF.

This clone was seen a handful of times. The chain joins TRBV5-1 to TRBJ2-7; 14 bases match TRBD2. Germline V CDR1 and CDR2: SGHRS, YFSETQ. There are 19 residues in the CDR3. Trimming took 4 bases from V and 4 from J; bases not matched to a gene: 16. CDR3: CASSPFGLAGGFNTYEQYF. CDR3 DNA: TGCGCCAGCAGCCCCTTCGGACTAGCGGGGGGCTTTAATACTTACGAGCAGTACTTC.

This rearrangement joins TRBV19 to TRBJ1-3; TRBD1 matches 7 bases. Germline CDR1 is LNHDA and CDR2 is SQIVND (reference sequence). The V and J ends lost 3 bases and 1 base, in that order; junction bases with no gene match: 9. This CDR3 comprises 17 residues. CDR3 coding DNA: TGTGCCAGTAGTATGGCCCGAGGGGGCTCGTCTGGAAACACCATATATTTT. This codes for CASSMARGGSSGNTIYF.

This chain links TRBV4-3 with TRBJ2-1; TRBD1 might be the D (6 bases). This CDR3 spans 17 amino acids. V gave up 1 base and J gave up 5 bases, with 18 bases separating them. Germline CDR1 is LGHNA and CDR2 is YSLEER. The CDR3 DNA is TGCGCCAGCAGCCAAGCCGGGGCCGGGACACATAACAATGAGCAGTTCTTC. Residues: CASSQAGAGTHNNEQFF.

V and J are TRBV29-1 and TRBJ2-1, with D possibly being TRBD2 (6 bases). Trimming cost V 7 bases and J 9 bases, with 22 bases left between them. The CDR3 is 14 residues long. Looked up from germline, CDR1 is SQVTM and CDR2 is ANQGSEA. DNA for the CDR3: TGCAGCGGGAGACCTGGGACTCAGGGCGGTGAGCAGTTCTTC. Its protein is CSGRPGTQGGEQFF.

This clone was observed a handful of times. This chain connects TRBV4-2 to TRBJ2-3, with TRBD2 matching over 12 bases. The CDR3 loop spans 15 amino acids. The J segment lost 2 bases and the V segment lost 6 bases, leaving 3 bases of the junction unmatched. The germline V gene has CDR1 LGHNA and CDR2 YNFKEQ. The CDR3 region has the DNA TGTGCCAGCAGGACTAGCGGGGGCCTCACAGATACGCAGTATTTT. Residues: CASRTSGGLTDTQYF.

The chain combines TRBV27 with TRBJ2-2; the D gene is possibly TRBD1 (5 bases). The CDR3 covers 17 residues. Trimming took off 5 bases at V and 2 bases at J, with 18 bases between the two ends. Germline CDR1 and CDR2: MNHEY and SMNVEV (reference sequence). The DNA for the CDR3 is TGTGCCAGCAGTACCCAGACAGCCGAAACAAACACCGGGGAGCTGTTTTTT. Its protein product is CASSTQTAETNTGELFF.

This clone was seen a few times. V usage is TRBV7-2 and J usage is TRBJ2-7, with TRBD2 as a possible D gene (6 bases). This CDR3 has 14 residues. V lost 1 base to trimming and J lost 0 bases, with 7 bases between them. Germline CDR1 and CDR2: SGHTA and FQGNSA. The CDR3 DNA reads TGTGCCAGCAGCTTAGGCGGGATCTCCTACGAGCAGTACTTC. Protein: CASSLGGISYEQYF.

This chain connects TRBV30 to TRBJ1-2, with D possibly matching TRBD1 (6 bases). The CDR3 loop spans 12 amino acids. The germline gives CDR1 GTSNPN, CDR2 SVGIG (reference sequence). V shed 4 bases and J shed 6 bases, with 12 bases lying between them. CDR3 nucleotide sequence: TGTGCCTGGACCCGCACAGGGAATGGCTACACCTTC. Residues: CAWTRTGNGYTF.

This clone was counted a few times. The V and J genes are TRBV27 and TRBJ2-7; TRBD1 agrees at 7 bases. CDR1 and CDR2 (germline): MNHEY, SMNVEV (reference sequence). V was clipped by 3 bases and J by 6 bases; unmatched bases: 5. The CDR3 is made up of 13 amino acids. The CDR3 reads CASSFFPGGEQYF. The CDR3 nucleotides read TGTGCCAGCAGTTTCTTTCCAGGGGGCGAGCAGTACTTC.

This clone was seen only a few times. CDR3 DNA sequence: TGTGCCAGCAGTGAACAGACAGGGTTATTAGGGAACACCGGGGAGCTGTTTTTT. As protein: CASSEQTGLLGNTGELFF. The chain couples TRBV6-1 to TRBJ2-2; TRBD1 aligns across 7 bases. J lost 1 base, V lost 2 bases, and 10 bases had no gene match. The CDR3 consists of 18 residues. Germline V gene data show CDR1 as MNHNS and CDR2 as SASEGT.